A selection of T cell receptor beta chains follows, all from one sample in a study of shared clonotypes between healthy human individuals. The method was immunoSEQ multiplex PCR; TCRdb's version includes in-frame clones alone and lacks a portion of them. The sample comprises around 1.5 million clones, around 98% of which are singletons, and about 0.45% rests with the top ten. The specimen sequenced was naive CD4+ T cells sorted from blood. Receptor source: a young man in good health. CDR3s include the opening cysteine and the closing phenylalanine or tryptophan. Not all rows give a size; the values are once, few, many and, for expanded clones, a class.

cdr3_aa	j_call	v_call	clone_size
CASSLHPLTGTLGAFF	TRBJ1-1	TRBV5-1	NA
CASSTGLAGSYEQYF	TRBJ2-7	TRBV28	once
CASSGSRGARFSYNEQFF	TRBJ2-1	TRBV9	NA
CASSWTGGNQPQHF	TRBJ1-5	TRBV27	NA
CASRGGGSLGETQYF	TRBJ2-5	TRBV5-1	NA
CASSVETSFNEQFF	TRBJ2-1	TRBV9	NA
CASSSGDRFSTNEKLFF	TRBJ1-4	TRBV5-1	NA
CSAKNTGELFF	TRBJ2-2	TRBV20-1	NA
CASSDRGGFTDTQYF	TRBJ2-3	TRBV10-2	once
CASSSTRPGPQHF	TRBJ1-5	TRBV7-2	NA
CASSLAGGASSYNEQFF	TRBJ2-1	TRBV5-1	NA
CASSFRGFVTGELFF	TRBJ2-2	TRBV28	NA
CAWGAGPSNTGELFF	TRBJ2-2	TRBV30	NA
CASSLEVSASAFF	TRBJ1-1	TRBV5-1	NA
CASSLHPADTGELFF	TRBJ2-2	TRBV2	NA
CASSSDVTGNTIYF	TRBJ1-3	TRBV5-1	NA
CASRLTSGTHNEQFF	TRBJ2-1	TRBV6-5	NA
CASTEAGTGIYEQYF	TRBJ2-7	TRBV27	NA
CSAGRRGSTDTQYF	TRBJ2-3	TRBV29-1	NA
CASSPNWDRGNEQFF	TRBJ2-1	TRBV18	NA
CASLHARSDTGELFF	TRBJ2-2	TRBV18	NA
CSVERDRGPGTEAFF	TRBJ1-1	TRBV29-1	NA
CASRKTGTSGRDSTDTQYF	TRBJ2-3	TRBV5-1	NA
CATLASRDRGNGELFF	TRBJ2-2	TRBV10-3	NA
CASSPPSGTGELFF	TRBJ2-2	TRBV18	NA
CASSPRGLRGYEQYF	TRBJ2-7	TRBV7-2	NA
CASSPSSEGLPTRELFF	TRBJ2-2	TRBV9	NA
CASSIRSGGYTF	TRBJ1-2	TRBV19	NA
CASGRGGYYGYTF	TRBJ1-2	TRBV28	NA
CASSESPDGTTTGELFF	TRBJ2-2	TRBV5-6	NA
CASSGLATDTQYF	TRBJ2-3	TRBV5-4	NA
CASSADSFWETQYF	TRBJ2-5	TRBV2	NA
CASSLMGSVEQYF	TRBJ2-7	TRBV7-3	NA
CASIVGQGFLETQYF	TRBJ2-5	TRBV6-1	NA
CASSLGGEGQPQHF	TRBJ1-5	TRBV5-5	NA
CASSYRGRTGELFF	TRBJ2-2	TRBV2	once
CASGGAEIWDTEAFF	TRBJ1-1	TRBV6-6	NA
CASSPIPVTYGYTF	TRBJ1-2	TRBV18	NA
CASSRGSGRGTGELFF	TRBJ2-2	TRBV9	NA
CATSREASANTGELFF	TRBJ2-2	TRBV15	NA
CASSPSLLYEQYF	TRBJ2-7	TRBV9	NA
CASSPQPGQGALEQYF	TRBJ2-7	TRBV5-4	NA
CASSLPPLAGVSGELFF	TRBJ2-2	TRBV28	NA
CASSGRTSGRTYEQYF	TRBJ2-7	TRBV5-8	NA
CASSESGTGEAFF	TRBJ1-1	TRBV10-1	NA
CASSDGGRAYNEQFF	TRBJ2-1	TRBV6-1	NA
CASSWDPNSNQPQHF	TRBJ1-5	TRBV5-5	NA
CASSSPLEGGSSYNEQFF	TRBJ2-1	TRBV11-3	NA
CASSLTSGNTGELFF	TRBJ2-2	TRBV11-3	once
CASQLGRGNEKLFF	TRBJ1-4	TRBV2	NA